The 29 T cell receptor beta chains below come from one sample, sequenced in a study of CD8 T cells in ankylosing spondylitis. Whole-study findings and limits: Several highly homologous variants made up a TCR beta motif that seemed to typify ankylosing spondylitis blood.

TCRdb re-derived calls from the 5' RACE reads in MiXCR, one entry per CDR3 protein. In the table there are some 140,000 distinct CDR3 sequences, about 15% of which are singletons. Their antigen targets remain unknown. Sample: blood, either unsorted or a sorted T cell fraction (not recorded which). All receptors come from a male donor with ankylosing spondylitis.

This clonotype was seen many times. The chain links TRBV6-6 to TRBJ1-4, with D unresolved. Germline assignment: CDR1 MNHNY and CDR2 SVGAGI (reference sequence). The CDR3 runs to 12 residues. V was clipped by 5 bases and J by 6 bases, with 7 bases between them. This chain's CDR3 is CASSDRDEKLFF. CDR3 nucleotide sequence: TGTGCCAGCAGTGACCGGGATGAAAAACTGTTTTTT.

J is TRBJ2-7 and V is TRBV4-2; no reliable D call. V was trimmed by 5 bases and J by 9 bases, leaving 14 bases between them. Germline assignment: CDR1 LGHNA and CDR2 YNFKEQ. CDR3 length: 12 amino acids. The CDR3 DNA reads TGTGCCAGCAGCGGATCCTACTCTCGGCAGTACTTC. Encoded protein: CASSGSYSRQYF.

The sample holds a few counts of this clonotype. V gene TRBV20-1 combines with J gene TRBJ2-1, with D maybe TRBD1 (6 bases). Germline CDR1 is DFQATT and CDR2 is SNEGSKA (reference sequence). V was trimmed by 6 bases and J by 4 bases, leaving 19 bases between them. This CDR3 spans 15 amino acids. CDR3 bases: TGCAGTGCCTCAGCCCGGGACAACGGGTACAATGAGCAGTTCTTC. Its translation is CSASARDNGYNEQFF.

This clonotype was found a few times. J is TRBJ2-7 and V is TRBV10-2, with D possibly being TRBD1 or TRBD2 (5 bases each). Trimming left V 7 bases short and J 6 bases short, with 22 bases between. CDR1 and CDR2 (germline): WSHSY, SAAADI. CDR3 size: 15 residues. The CDR3 is CASKPPTVGDGEQYF. DNA for the CDR3: TGCGCCAGCAAACCCCCGACAGTCGGGGACGGCGAGCAGTACTTC.

The chain employs TRBV27 and TRBJ2-7; 13 bases map to TRBD2. V gave up 4 bases and J gave up 5 bases; unmatched junction bases: 5. Germline V CDR1 and CDR2: MNHEY, SMNVEV (reference sequence). This CDR3 is built from 15 residues. The CDR3: CASSSGLAGHHEQYF. The CDR3 DNA sequence: TGTGCCAGCAGTTCGGGACTAGCGGGACACCACGAGCAGTACTTC.

The V gene is TRBV5-1, the J gene TRBJ2-7; tentative D call: TRBD2 (5 bases). V was shortened by 4 bases and J by 5 bases, with 7 bases between the two germline ends. The CDR3 is made up of 11 amino acids. The V gene's germline CDR1 is SGHRS and CDR2 YFSETQ. CDR3 in amino acids: CASSRGNEQYF. The CDR3 region has the DNA TGCGCCAGCAGCCGGGGAAACGAGCAGTACTTC.

The chain couples TRBV29-1 to TRBJ2-2, with 8 bases that match TRBD1. The CDR3 consists of 13 residues. In germline, CDR1 is SQVTM, CDR2 ANQGSEA. Trimming at V came to 6 bases and at J to 3 bases, leaving 3 bases not matched to a gene. CDR3 amino acids: CSVWGQDTGELFF. CDR3 bases: TGCAGCGTCTGGGGACAGGACACCGGGGAGCTGTTTTTT.

The table lists this clonotype with a few counts. CDR3 in DNA: TGTGCCACCGGCTACGGAATTGGCTACGAGCAGTACTTC. As protein: CATGYGIGYEQYF. J is TRBJ2-7 and V is TRBV11-2; D gene ambiguous. The CDR3 covers 13 residues. V dropped 10 bases and J dropped 3 bases, with 16 bases sitting between them. The V gene's germline CDR1 is SGHAT and CDR2 FQNNGV. The full variable domain, in which reference TRBV11-2 and TRBJ2-7 provide the parts outside the CDR3, is EAGVAQSPRYKIIEKRQSVAFWCNPISGHATLYWYQQILGQGPKLLIQFQNNGVVDDSQLPKDRFSAERLKGVDSTLKIQPAKLEDSAVYLCATGYGIGYEQYFGPGTRLTVT.

There are a few counts of this clonotype. The rearrangement uses TRBV28 and TRBJ2-2, with TRBD2 matching over 13 bases. This CDR3 is 18 amino acids long. CDR1 is MDHEN, CDR2 SYDVKM, per germline. With 4 bases clipped from V and 9 bases from J, the junction kept 14 bases outside the gene matches. The CDR3 sequence is CASSWGRWTSGSFRELFF. CDR3 bases: TGTGCCAGCAGTTGGGGGAGATGGACTAGCGGGAGTTTCAGGGAGCTGTTTTTT.

The chain couples TRBV7-8 to TRBJ1-1, with 8 bases fitting TRBD1. Germline CDR1 SGHVS, CDR2 FQNEAQ. The CDR3 sequence is 15 residues long. The V segment lost 4 bases and the J segment 1 base; nucleotides outside the gene matches: 5. The CDR3, as DNA: TGTGCCAGCAGCTCCTCCGGGACAGGGAACACTGAAGCTTTCTTT. It encodes CASSSSGTGNTEAFF. The full variable domain, in which reference TRBV7-8 and TRBJ1-1 provide the parts outside the CDR3, is GAGVSQSPRYKVAKRGQDVALRCDPISGHVSLFWYQQALGQGPEFLTYFQNEAQLDKSGLPSDRFFAERPEGSVSTLKIQRTQQEDSAVYLCASSSSGTGNTEAFFGQGTRLTVV.

Only a few counts were recorded for this clonotype. The J gene is TRBJ2-7, the V gene TRBV6-2 or TRBV6-3; TRBD2 matches at 8 bases. Trimming at V came to 2 bases and at J to 2 bases, leaving 2 bases not matched to a gene. This CDR3 region has 14 residues. Per germline, CDR1 MNHEY and CDR2 SVGEGT. CDR3 coding DNA: TGTGCCAGCAGTTACAGCGGGAGCCCCTACGAGCAGTACTTC. Protein sequence: CASSYSGSPYEQYF.

The gene calls are TRBV7-9 and TRBJ2-2; 8 bases are a match to TRBD1. Per the germline V gene, CDR1 is SEHNR and CDR2 is FQNEAQ (reference sequence). V dropped 4 bases and J dropped 3; count of bases not matched to a gene: 7. CDR3 size: 16 residues. Here the CDR3 DNA reads TGTGCCAGCAGCTCCCGGACAGGGTTTGACACCGGGGAGCTGTTTTTT. This gives the protein CASSSRTGFDTGELFF.

The V call is TRBV4-2, the J call TRBJ2-7; D not resolved. Germline V gene data show CDR1 as LGHNA and CDR2 as YNFKEQ. V lost 1 base to trimming and J lost 2 bases, with 6 bases between them. There are 13 residues in the CDR3. The CDR3 region has the DNA TGTGCCAGCAGCCAAGGAAATCCCTACGAGCAGTACTTC. Residues: CASSQGNPYEQYF.

This chain connects TRBV12-3 or TRBV12-4 to TRBJ1-2; no clear D. The CDR3 consists of 14 residues. The V gene lost 0 bases and the J gene lost 8 bases, with 13 bases spanning the gap. The chain's CDR3 is CASSLAGRAYGYTF. The DNA for the CDR3 is TGTGCCAGCAGTTTAGCGGGCCGGGCTTACGGCTACACCTTC.

This clonotype was picked up a small number of times. V and J are TRBV7-9 and TRBJ2-7, with D tentatively TRBD1 or TRBD2 (6 bases each). There are 14 residues in the CDR3. Per germline, CDR1 SEHNR and CDR2 FQNEAQ (reference sequence). Trimming pared 3 bases from V and 2 bases from J, leaving 11 bases between. The CDR3 sequence: CASSFGGQTYEQYF. The DNA of the CDR3 is TGTGCCAGCAGCTTCGGGGGACAAACCTACGAGCAGTACTTC.

This chain connects TRBV2 to TRBJ2-3; D might be TRBD1 (6 bases). CDR1 is SNHLY, CDR2 FYNNEI, per germline. Deletions cut 0 bases from V and 2 bases from J, with 15 bases between. The length of the CDR3 is 17 residues. CDR3 sequence (DNA): TGTGCCAGCAGTGAAGCCCCCCGGGACAAACTCACAGATACGCAGTATTTT. Its protein product is CASSEAPRDKLTDTQYF.

The chain joins TRBV2 to TRBJ2-3; D is unclear. Trimming stripped 8 bases from V and 4 bases from J, with 7 bases between. Germline V gives CDR1 SNHLY, CDR2 FYNNEI. The CDR3 is 11 amino acids. CDR3: CASGNADTQYF. For the CDR3, the DNA is TGTGCCAGCGGGAACGCAGATACGCAGTATTTT. Using reference TRBV2 and TRBJ2-3 for the parts outside the CDR3, the full variable domain is EPEVTQTPSHQVTQMGQEVILRCVPISNHLYFYWYRQILGQKVEFLVSFYNNEISEKSEIFDDQFSVERPDGSNFTLKIRSTKLEDSAMYFCASGNADTQYFGPGTRLTVL.

V gene TRBV6-1 combines with J gene TRBJ2-1, with a possible D match to TRBD1 (5 bases). The germline gives CDR1 MNHNS, CDR2 SASEGT. V lost 0 bases, J lost 9 bases, and 12 bases lay in between. CDR3 length: 14 residues. In nucleotides, the CDR3 is TGTGCCAGCAGTGAAGCGTCCAGGGCAGGTGAGCAGTTCTTC. The encoded protein is CASSEASRAGEQFF.

The V gene is TRBV11-2, the J gene TRBJ2-3; D unresolved. Germline lookup yields CDR1 SGHAT and CDR2 FQNNGV. Trimming shortened V by 6 bases and J by 0 bases, and 28 bases separated the two germline ends. CDR3 length: 20 residues. The CDR3 sequence: CASRPNMDGEQRPSTDTQYF. CDR3 DNA sequence: TGTGCCAGCAGGCCGAACATGGACGGTGAGCAACGCCCTAGCACAGATACGCAGTATTTT. The variable domain in full, with the rest retrieved from reference TRBV11-2 and TRBJ2-3, is EAGVAQSPRYKIIEKRQSVAFWCNPISGHATLYWYQQILGQGPKLLIQFQNNGVVDDSQLPKDRFSAERLKGVDSTLKIQPAKLEDSAVYLCASRPNMDGEQRPSTDTQYFGPGTRLTVL.

The chain recombines TRBV9 with TRBJ2-5, with 7 nucleotides matching TRBD2. From germline, CDR1 is SGDLS and CDR2 YYNGEE. This CDR3 comprises 14 residues. V dropped 0 bases and J dropped 5; count of bases not matched to a gene: 4. The CDR3 nucleotides read TGTGCCAGCAGCGTAGGGGGGAGGGACGAGACCCAGTACTTC. This sequence encodes CASSVGGRDETQYF.

This chain's CDR3 is CASSWTGNGYTF. In nucleotides, the CDR3 is TGTGCCAGCAGTTGGACAGGGAATGGCTACACCTTC. This chain joins TRBV28 and TRBJ1-2; 8 bases are shared with TRBD1. Germline V CDR1 and CDR2: MDHEN, SYDVKM. The V gene end was trimmed by 4 bases and the J gene end by 6 bases; junction bases not matched to a gene: 1. The CDR3 runs 12 residues.

The sample holds a few counts of this clonotype. The rearrangement joins TRBV9 to TRBJ1-1; D remains unclear. The length of the CDR3 is 14 residues. The ends were cut back, 0 bases at V and 3 bases at J, with 9 bases in the middle. CDR1 is SGDLS, CDR2 YYNGEE, per germline. The CDR3 coding sequence is TGTGCCAGCAGCGTAGGGGAGGGTTACACTGAAGCTTTCTTT. Protein: CASSVGEGYTEAFF.

A few counts support this clonotype. This chain links TRBV29-1 with TRBJ2-7; tentative D call: TRBD1 (6 bases). Trimming cost V 2 bases and J 2 bases, with 13 bases left between them. Germline loops: CDR1 SQVTM, CDR2 ANQGSEA. This CDR3 comprises 14 residues. CDR3 sequence (DNA): TGCAGCGTTGAAAGGGGACATCCTCCCTACGAGCAGTACTTC. Translation gives CSVERGHPPYEQYF.

The chain joins TRBV4-2 to TRBJ2-7, with 9 bases fitting TRBD2. Per the germline V gene, CDR1 is LGHNA and CDR2 is YNFKEQ. The CDR3 is 16 amino acids. Germline trimming cut 8 bases from V and 4 bases from J; bases unmatched to any gene: 15. The CDR3 protein is CASGGFSGSRRYEQYF. In DNA form, the CDR3 reads TGTGCCAGCGGAGGATTTAGCGGGAGTAGAAGGTACGAGCAGTACTTC.

This chain uses TRBV27 with TRBJ1-5; possible D gene TRBD1, 5 bases. V lost 4 bases, J lost 6 bases, and 10 bases lay in between. Germline V gene data show CDR1 as MNHEY and CDR2 as SMNVEV (reference sequence). CDR3 length equals 13 residues. The CDR3 DNA reads as TGTGCCAGCAGTTGGGGTAGGGGTCAGCCCCAGCATTTT. Protein: CASSWGRGQPQHF.

J is TRBJ2-2 and V is TRBV7-6; tentatively, D is TRBD2 (6 bases). The CDR3 covers 17 residues. V was shortened by 1 base and J by 5 bases, with 17 bases between the two germline ends. Germline-derived CDR1 and CDR2 are SGHVS and FNYEAQ. DNA of the CDR3: TGTGCCAGCAGCTTAGGAGGCGTGGGAGGAGGAACCGGGGAGCTGTTTTTT. It is translated as CASSLGGVGGGTGELFF.

The table lists this clonotype with a few counts. Sequence at one end of the junction differs from germline and may be a read error. CDR3 sequence: CASSPPGLQETQYF. The CDR3 DNA reads as TGTGCTAGCAGCCCCCCGGGACTCCAAGAGACCCAGTACTTC. The chain is built from TRBV7-7 and TRBJ2-5, with D possibly TRBD2 on 6 matching bases. The CDR3 has 14 amino acids. The V gene's germline CDR1 is SSHAT and CDR2 FNYEAQ (reference sequence). The full variable domain, in which reference TRBV7-7 and TRBJ2-5 provide the parts outside the CDR3, is GAGVSQSPRYKVTKRGQDVTLRCDPISSHATLYWYQQALGQGPEFLTYFNYEAQPDKSGLPSDRFSAERPEGSISTLTIQRTEQRDSAMYRCASSPPGLQETQYFGPGTRLLVL.

In its sample, this clonotype was seen a few times. The V call is TRBV4-1, the J call TRBJ2-7; no firm D call. The CDR3 is 16 residues long. V gave up 1 base and J gave up 4 bases, with 17 bases separating them. The germline V gene has CDR1 MGHRA and CDR2 YSYEKL. The DNA of the CDR3 is TGCGCCAGCAGCCAAGCTGATCTTCAGAAAGCGTACGAGCAGTACTTC. This codes for CASSQADLQKAYEQYF.

This clonotype showed up just a few times. The chain has TRBV20-1 and TRBJ2-7; 11 nucleotides align to TRBD2. The CDR3 contains 15 residues. Germline V lookup: CDR1 DFQATT, CDR2 SNEGSKA (reference sequence). The V and J ends lost 1 base and 3 bases, in that order; junction bases with no gene match: 5. DNA for the CDR3: TGCAGTGCTAGAGGAACTAGCGGGAGCATCTACGAGCAGTACTTC. Its protein is CSARGTSGSIYEQYF.